These 28 T cell receptor beta chains share one sample of origin, sequenced in a study of T cells in localized non-small cell lung cancer. Produced via immunoSEQ multiplex PCR; TCRdb's table is partial and in-frame only. Of approximately 33,000 clones listed, approximately 92% were seen once; the top ten hold around 6.9%. The sequenced sample was peripheral blood, obtained before any cancer treatment. These receptors were taken from a female donor older than 55 with stage I lung adenocarcinoma.

In this sample, this clone turned up a few times. The chain is built from TRBV19 and TRBJ2-2; 8 bases are shared with TRBD2. Germline values: CDR1 LNHDA, CDR2 SQIVND (reference sequence). V trimming: 4 bases; J trimming: 3 bases; junction bases outside the gene matches: 4. This CDR3 is 15 amino acids long. The CDR3, as DNA: TGTGCCAGTAGTAGAGCGGGGGCGCACACCGGGGAGCTGTTTTTT. It codes for CASSRAGAHTGELFF.

V gene TRBV7-2 combines with J gene TRBJ1-4, with D perhaps TRBD1 (5 bases). The CDR3 consists of 13 residues. V was trimmed by 6 bases and J by 3 bases, leaving 8 bases between them. Germline V gene data show CDR1 as SGHTA and CDR2 as FQGNSA. CDR3 nucleotides: TGTGCCAGCAGATGGGGACCTAATGAAAAACTGTTTTTT. It codes for CASRWGPNEKLFF.

J is TRBJ2-1 and V is TRBV11-3; 7 positions agree with TRBD2. The CDR3 loop spans 15 amino acids. The V gene end was trimmed by 1 base and the J gene end by 7 bases; junction bases not matched to a gene: 7. Germline-derived CDR1 and CDR2 are SGHNT and YENEEA. This CDR3 reads CASSLVSGPGNEQFF. The CDR3 DNA sequence: TGTGCCAGCAGCTTAGTTAGCGGGCCGGGTAATGAGCAGTTCTTC.

The chain employs TRBV28 and TRBJ2-5; D is undetermined. Trimming took 9 bases from V and 5 from J, leaving 13 bases between them. The V gene's germline CDR1 is MDHEN and CDR2 SYDVKM. This CDR3 contains 12 residues. For the CDR3, the DNA is TGTGCCAGGAACCCGTGGCGGGAGACCCAGTACTTC. Protein product: CARNPWRETQYF.

The chain employs TRBV10-1 and TRBJ2-5; possibly TRBD2 for D (5 bases). CDR3 size: 13 residues. CDR1 WNHNN and CDR2 SYGVQD come from the germline V gene (reference sequence). V lost 4 bases and J 5 bases, leaving 11 bases between the germline ends. Written as DNA, the CDR3 is TGCGCCAGCAGTGTGGCCGCGGGTGAGACCCAGTACTTC. This sequence encodes CASSVAAGETQYF.

The chain carries TRBV10-3 and TRBJ2-1; D not certain. V was trimmed by 0 bases and J by 5 bases, leaving 2 bases between them. The CDR3 is 12 amino acids. From germline, CDR1 is ENHRY and CDR2 SYGVKD. Here the CDR3 reads CAISESDNEQFF. The CDR3 DNA sequence: TGTGCCATCAGTGAGTCCGACAATGAGCAGTTCTTC.

The chain combines TRBV5-1 with TRBJ1-4; TRBD1 matches at 8 bases. This CDR3 is 14 amino acids long. Germline V lookup: CDR1 SGHRS, CDR2 YFSETQ. J gave up 8 bases and V 4 bases, and 7 bases lay outside the gene matches. CDR3 protein: CASSLGQGPEKLFF. The CDR3 bases are TGCGCCAGCAGCCTCGGACAGGGTCCCGAAAAACTGTTTTTT.

This chain joins TRBV29-1 and TRBJ2-7; maybe TRBD2 (7 bases). The germline V gene encodes CDR1 SQVTM and CDR2 ANQGSEA. With 5 bases removed from V and 0 bases from J, the gap between germline ends came to 17 bases. The CDR3 consists of 15 residues. CDR3 coding DNA: TGCAGCGTTTTGGAGGAGGGGGGGGCCTCCTACGAGCAGTACTTC. Residues: CSVLEEGGASYEQYF.

The chain is built from TRBV18 and TRBJ1-2, with 7 bases matching TRBD1. The J segment lost 0 bases and the V segment lost 4 bases, leaving 5 bases of the junction unmatched. Per the germline V gene, CDR1 is KGHSH and CDR2 is LQKENI. The CDR3 loop spans 15 amino acids. CDR3 amino acids: CASSLGTEPNYGYTF. Written as DNA, the CDR3 is TGTGCCAGCTCACTAGGGACAGAGCCTAACTATGGCTACACCTTC.

The chain joins TRBV6-1 to TRBJ1-5; D is perhaps TRBD1 (5 bases). Germline V lookup: CDR1 MNHNS, CDR2 SASEGT. Trimming took 7 bases from V and 7 from J, leaving 14 bases between them. The CDR3 covers 13 residues. The CDR3 coding sequence is TGTGCCAGCACCGGGATTCGGGGGCAGCCCCAGCATTTT. As protein: CASTGIRGQPQHF.

The chain has TRBV6-6 and TRBJ1-2; D remains unclear. The CDR3 sequence is 16 residues long. Deletions cut 2 bases from V and 0 bases from J, with 13 bases between. Germline CDR1 is MNHNY and CDR2 is SVGAGI (reference sequence). CDR3 sequence reads: CASSYEGGLTNYGYTF. CDR3 coding DNA: TGTGCCAGCAGTTACGAGGGAGGCCTTACTAACTATGGCTACACCTTC.

J is TRBJ2-7 and V is TRBV7-2; D is unresolved. CDR3 size: 12 residues. V lost 3 bases, J lost 0 bases, and 3 bases lay in between. Germline V gene data show CDR1 as SGHTA and CDR2 as FQGNSA. DNA of the CDR3: TGTGCCAGCAGCTTGAGCTCCTACGAGCAGTACTTC. It codes for CASSLSSYEQYF.

The chain couples TRBV7-9 to TRBJ2-2, with 9 nucleotides matching TRBD1. The trim removed 4 bases at V and 1 base at J, leaving 7 bases unmatched. Germline CDR1 and CDR2: SEHNR and FQNEAQ (reference sequence). CDR3 size: 17 residues. The CDR3 sequence is CASSYNTGGLNTGELFF. For the CDR3, the DNA is TGTGCCAGCAGCTATAATACAGGGGGCCTGAACACCGGGGAGCTGTTTTTT.

This sequence joins TRBV5-1 and TRBJ2-3, with a tentative D call TRBD2 (6 bases). V gave up 5 bases and J gave up 2 bases, with 9 bases separating them. The germline gives CDR1 SGHRS, CDR2 YFSETQ. The CDR3 has 13 residues. The CDR3 region has the DNA TGCGCCAGCAGTTGGGACTTCACAGATACGCAGTATTTT. Amino acid sequence: CASSWDFTDTQYF.

The V gene is TRBV14, the J gene TRBJ1-1; 7 nucleotides agree with TRBD1. Trimming at V came to 4 bases and at J to 0 bases, leaving 11 bases not matched to a gene. CDR1 and CDR2 (germline): SGHDN, FVKESK. This CDR3 is 17 amino acids long. CDR3 sequence: CASSRIGTDPMNTEAFF. The CDR3 nucleotides read TGTGCCAGCAGCCGAATCGGGACAGACCCTATGAACACTGAAGCTTTCTTT.

V usage is TRBV5-6 and J usage is TRBJ1-5, with no clear D. Germline CDR1 is SGHDT and CDR2 is YYEEEE. The CDR3 sequence is 13 residues long. Trimming took 1 base from V and 1 from J, leaving 3 bases between them. CDR3 amino acids: CASSLRSNQPQHF. The CDR3 coding sequence is TGTGCCAGCAGCTTGAGGAGCAATCAGCCCCAGCATTTT.

About this clone itself: Germline is not matched at one junction end, which may reflect a read error. The J gene is TRBJ2-3, the V gene TRBV7-7; D is undetermined. The CDR3 loop spans 15 amino acids. Germline assignment: CDR1 SSHAT and CDR2 FNYEAQ (reference sequence). The CDR3 sequence is CASSLGHGSTDTQYF. CDR3 nucleotide sequence: TGTGCTAGCAGCTTAGGGCACGGCAGCACAGATACGCAGTATTTT.

The chain joins TRBV6-6 to TRBJ1-4; no firm D call. V lost 2 bases, J lost 6 bases, and 7 bases lay in between. CDR3 size: 13 residues. CDR1 and CDR2 from the germline V gene are MNHNY and SVGAGI (reference sequence). The CDR3 spells CASSYRVDEKLFF. CDR3 nucleotides: TGTGCCAGCAGTTACAGAGTTGATGAAAAACTGTTTTTT.

The chain links TRBV6-1 to TRBJ2-7; tentatively, D is TRBD2 (6 bases). CDR1 is MNHNS and CDR2 is SASEGT in the germline V gene. The CDR3 totals 12 residues. The V gene lost 7 bases and the J gene lost 4 bases, with 11 bases spanning the gap. CDR3 DNA: TGTGCCAGCAAACTAGCAGGGTACGAGCAGTACTTC. It encodes CASKLAGYEQYF.

The chain carries TRBV7-2 and TRBJ2-7; the match to TRBD1 covers 8 bases. This CDR3 has 14 amino acids. With 3 bases clipped from V and 3 bases from J, the junction kept 4 bases outside the gene matches. CDR1 SGHTA and CDR2 FQGNSA come from the germline V gene. The DNA for the CDR3 is TGTGCCAGCAGCTTCCAGGGGGCGAGCTACGAGCAGTACTTC. This translates into CASSFQGASYEQYF.

This chain uses TRBV27 with TRBJ1-4; 8 positions agree with TRBD1. Germline CDR1 reads MNHEY; CDR2 reads SMNVEV (reference sequence). This CDR3 contains 16 residues. The ends lost 6 bases at V and 5 bases at J; junction bases unmatched: 11. The CDR3 is CASSPGPGQANEKLFF. As DNA, the CDR3 is TGTGCCAGCAGCCCCGGACCGGGACAGGCGAATGAAAAACTGTTTTTT.

In nucleotides, the CDR3 is TGTGCCAGCACAGGGGCGGGATGGAACACTGAAGCTTTCTTT. Protein sequence: CASTGAGWNTEAFF. The chain links TRBV19 to TRBJ1-1, with 7 positions matching TRBD1. The CDR3 is 14 residues long. J gave up 1 base and V 9 bases, and 8 bases lay outside the gene matches. Germline V gene data show CDR1 as LNHDA and CDR2 as SQIVND (reference sequence).

J is TRBJ1-2 and V is TRBV6-5; 7 nucleotides align to TRBD1. Per the germline V gene, CDR1 is MNHEY and CDR2 is SVGAGI. J gave up 3 bases and V 0 bases, and 4 bases lay outside the gene matches. The CDR3 runs 15 residues. CDR3 in DNA: TGTGCCAGCAGTTACTCGGGGACAGCGCACTATGGCTACACCTTC. It translates to CASSYSGTAHYGYTF.

This clone came up once. This chain's CDR3 is CASKEGRNNEQFF. CDR3 nucleotide sequence: TGCGCCAGCAAAGAAGGCAGAAACAATGAGCAGTTCTTC. This sequence joins TRBV5-1 and TRBJ2-1; D uncertain. V was pared by 6 bases and J by 5 bases, with 12 bases between. Germline CDR1 is SGHRS and CDR2 is YFSETQ. This CDR3 is 13 amino acids long.

V usage is TRBV28 and J usage is TRBJ1-2, with a tentative D call TRBD1 (5 bases). Trimming shortened V by 6 bases and J by 7 bases, and 21 bases separated the two germline ends. Looked up from germline, CDR1 is MDHEN and CDR2 is SYDVKM. The CDR3 extends over 15 amino acids. CDR3 residues: CASSPSKGLQIGYTF. The CDR3 DNA is TGTGCCAGCAGCCCCTCGAAGGGGTTGCAAATTGGCTACACCTTC.

J is TRBJ2-7 and V is TRBV11-2; 8 nucleotides agree with TRBD1. CDR3 length equals 15 residues. Germline loops: CDR1 SGHAT, CDR2 FQNNGV. The J segment lost 3 bases and the V segment lost 4 bases, leaving 8 bases of the junction unmatched. The CDR3 is CASSWSGGADYEQYV. In DNA form, the CDR3 reads TGTGCCAGCAGCTGGTCAGGGGGCGCGGACTACGAGCAGTACGTC.

V is TRBV7-2 and J is TRBJ1-5; D gene ambiguous. The germline V gene encodes CDR1 SGHTA and CDR2 FQGNSA. This CDR3 has 12 residues. With 2 bases removed from V and 4 bases from J, the gap between germline ends came to 3 bases. The CDR3 coding sequence is TGTGCCAGCAGCTTAAGTAATCAGCCCCAGCATTTT. Amino acid sequence: CASSLSNQPQHF.

The chain combines TRBV27 with TRBJ2-5; 15 bases line up with TRBD2. CDR3 size: 15 residues. Germline V gene sequence: CDR1 MNHEY, CDR2 SMNVEV (reference sequence). V shed 7 bases, J shed 3 bases, and the junction held 3 bases outside the gene matches. CDR3: CASMGLAGGEETQYF. As DNA, the CDR3 is TGTGCCAGCATGGGACTAGCGGGGGGAGAAGAGACCCAGTACTTC.